One and the same sample provided the 9 T cell receptor beta chains below, sequenced in a study of T-cell reconstitution after alpha-beta-depleted transplantation in children. A TCRbeta library incorporating unique molecular identifiers was prepared. TCRdb recomputed calls from the PCR reads with MiXCR, one row per CDR3 protein. The data hold approximately 45,000 distinct CDR3 sequences, with 50% to 55% observed a single time. Source: peripheral blood, taken before TCRalphabeta/CD19-depleted stem cell transplant. Every receptor here comes from a boy in the first two years of life with SCID, due to receive a stem cell transplant.

In this sample, this clonotype turned up many times. The chain employs TRBV12-3 or TRBV12-4 and TRBJ1-6; D call uncertain. CDR3 length equals 16 residues. Trimming removed 4 bases from V and 8 bases from J, with 18 bases in between. The CDR3 is CASSSLHRHADSPLHF. As DNA, the CDR3 is TGTGCCAGCAGTTCCCTCCACCGACACGCCGATTCACCCCTCCACTTT.

The V gene is TRBV5-1, the J gene TRBJ1-2, with unresolved D. Per germline, CDR1 SGHRS and CDR2 YFSETQ. This CDR3 has 13 amino acids. V lost 0 bases to trimming and J lost 8 bases, with 11 bases between them. CDR3 DNA: TGCGCCAGCAGCTTGGCCACCGTCGAGGGCTACACCTTC. The encoded protein is CASSLATVEGYTF.

The CDR3 region is CASSKDENNEQFF. CDR3 coding DNA: TGTGCCAGCAGCAAGGACGAGAACAATGAGCAGTTCTTC. The chain is built from TRBV6-2 or TRBV6-3 and TRBJ2-1, with unresolved D. The CDR3 contains 13 residues. The ends were cut back, 6 bases at V and 5 bases at J, with 11 bases in the middle. Germline CDR1 MNHEY, CDR2 SVGEGT.

The V call is TRBV5-1, the J call TRBJ2-3, with 16 positions matching TRBD2. The CDR3 has 21 amino acids. J lost 4 bases, V lost 3 bases, and 17 bases had no gene match. Germline CDR1 is SGHRS and CDR2 is YFSETQ. The CDR3: CASSSHGGTSGGAGLADTQYF. The CDR3 coding sequence is TGCGCCAGCAGCTCCCACGGCGGGACTAGCGGGGGGGCAGGGTTAGCAGATACGCAGTATTTT.

Ten or more counts support this clonotype. The V and J genes are TRBV18 and TRBJ1-6; TRBD1 matches at 7 bases. CDR3 length: 17 amino acids. CDR1 is KGHSH, CDR2 LQKENI, per germline. V trimming: 4 bases; J trimming: 6 bases; junction bases outside the gene matches: 12. CDR3 protein: CASSLVFPGQSNSPLHF. CDR3 coding DNA: TGTGCCAGCTCACTAGTTTTTCCGGGACAGAGTAATTCACCCCTCCACTTT.

This clonotype ranks as large. The chain has TRBV7-2 and TRBJ1-1; no firm D call. Germline loops: CDR1 SGHTA, CDR2 FQGNSA. The CDR3 runs to 14 residues. V was clipped by 1 base and J by 0 bases, with 6 bases between them. The CDR3 sequence: CASSLDGLNTEAFF. In nucleotides, the CDR3 is TGTGCCAGCAGCTTAGACGGGTTGAACACTGAAGCTTTCTTT.

Notes on this clonotype: The junction shows a germline mismatch at one end, possibly a read error. The chain is built from TRBV11-2 and TRBJ2-7; 8 nucleotides match TRBD2. Per the germline V gene, CDR1 is SGHAT and CDR2 is FQNNGV. This CDR3 is 14 amino acids long. CDR3: CASCLRGVTYEQYF. The CDR3, as DNA: TGTGCCAGCTGCTTGCGGGGGGTCACCTACGAGCAGTACTTC.

The rearrangement uses TRBV10-3 and TRBJ2-7, with 8 bases lining up with TRBD1. Trimming at V came to 4 bases and at J to 5 bases, leaving 7 bases not matched to a gene. Looked up from germline, CDR1 is ENHRY and CDR2 is SYGVKD. This CDR3 has 14 residues. The CDR3 DNA is TGTGCCATCAGTGGGGGACAGGCCTCGGACGAGCAGTACTTC. Protein product: CAISGGQASDEQYF.

The chain is built from TRBV20-1 and TRBJ1-6; the D gene is possibly TRBD1 (5 bases). V was cut by 5 bases and J by 6 bases, with 11 bases left in between. The CDR3 sequence is 13 residues long. Germline assignment: CDR1 DFQATT and CDR2 SNEGSKA (reference sequence). The CDR3 DNA is TGCAGTGCTCGTCTGGACACTAATTCACCCCTCCACTTT. Translated: CSARLDTNSPLHF.